Below, 19 T cell receptor beta chains from the same sample are listed, as sequenced in a study of OX40 agonist ivuxolimab in advanced cancers. Generated by immunoSEQ multiplex PCR, the TCRdb table keeps only in-frame clones and is missing some. The repertoire holds around 20,000 clones, 65% to 75% seen once, with around 26% in the top ten. Sequenced here: CD4+ or CD8+ T cells sorted from blood, sampled in a trial of the OX40 agonist ivuxolimab. The receptors were gathered from an adult with an advanced solid tumor such as melanoma, head and neck, liver or kidney cancer.

This chain joins TRBV2 and TRBJ1-2; possibly TRBD1 for D (5 bases). The CDR3 runs 10 residues. Trimming pared 6 bases from V and 8 bases from J, leaving 7 bases between. Germline V lookup: CDR1 SNHLY, CDR2 FYNNEI. Written as DNA, the CDR3 is TGTGCCAGCAGCGGGGCAGGCTACACCTTC. It is translated as CASSGAGYTF.

The chain uses TRBV30 and TRBJ2-7, with D perhaps TRBD1 (6 bases). CDR3 length: 13 amino acids. CDR1 and CDR2 from the germline V gene are GTSNPN and SVGIG (reference sequence). Trimming shortened V by 3 bases and J by 6 bases, and 15 bases separated the two germline ends. The CDR3 DNA reads as TGTGCCTGGAGCCTGGCAGGGGTGGGCGAGCAGTACTTC. Translating gives CAWSLAGVGEQYF.

The rearrangement uses TRBV2 and TRBJ2-7; a weak D match, TRBD1 (6 bases). Germline CDR1 reads SNHLY; CDR2 reads FYNNEI. The V gene lost 4 bases and the J gene lost 0 bases, with 7 bases spanning the gap. The CDR3 has 13 amino acids. For the CDR3, the DNA is TGTGCCAGCAGTGGGACAGCCTCCTACGAGCAGTACTTC. This encodes CASSGTASYEQYF.

The CDR3 reads CASSYSGAANYGYTF. The DNA of the CDR3 is TGTGCCAGCAGTTACTCAGGGGCAGCTAACTATGGCTACACCTTC. This chain uses TRBV6-5 with TRBJ1-2, with a weak D call TRBD1 (5 bases). CDR1 is MNHEY and CDR2 is SVGAGI in the germline V gene. Trimming removed 0 bases at V and 0 bases at J, with 8 bases between. The CDR3 is 15 residues long.

As concerns this clone: The same CDR3 also results from other DNA sequences found in this sample. The chain couples TRBV4-1 to TRBJ1-3, with D unresolved. The germline V gene has CDR1 MGHRA and CDR2 YSYEKL. V dropped 0 bases and J dropped 0 bases, with 6 bases sitting between them. The CDR3 spans 15 residues. CDR3 in amino acids: CASSQDVSSGNTIYF. In DNA, the CDR3 is TGCGCCAGCAGCCAAGATGTGAGCTCTGGAAACACCATATATTTT.

J is TRBJ2-7 and V is TRBV14; D is unresolved. CDR3 length equals 12 residues. CDR1 and CDR2 (germline): SGHDN, FVKESK. V was cut by 2 bases and J by 3 bases, with 5 bases left in between. The CDR3 bases are TGTGCCAGCAGCCAACGCGGCTACGAGCAGTACTTC. Translating gives CASSQRGYEQYF.

As regards this clone: The same CDR3 is also encoded by other DNA sequences in this sample. V and J are TRBV27 and TRBJ2-1; TRBD2 agrees at 12 bases. Unmatched junction bases numbered 5, after V lost 5 bases and J lost 3 bases. The CDR3 is 16 residues long. Germline CDR1 MNHEY, CDR2 SMNVEV (reference sequence). The CDR3 DNA sequence: TGTGCCAGCAGTGAACCGGGACTAGCGGGCTACAATGAGCAGTTCTTC. It codes for CASSEPGLAGYNEQFF.

The V and J genes are TRBV29-1 and TRBJ2-3, with a tentative D call TRBD2 (7 bases). With 6 bases removed from V and 2 bases from J, the gap between germline ends came to 18 bases. This CDR3 has 15 amino acids. Per germline, CDR1 SQVTM and CDR2 ANQGSEA. The CDR3 here is CSVRGGRALTDTQYF. The CDR3 DNA reads TGCAGCGTCCGAGGGGGGAGGGCCCTCACAGATACGCAGTATTTT.

CDR3 residues: CASSYEPGARDTQYF. CDR3 sequence (DNA): TGTGCCAGCAGCTATGAGCCGGGGGCGCGTGATACGCAGTATTTT. The V gene is TRBV9, the J gene TRBJ2-3, with D perhaps given as TRBD1 or TRBD2 (6 bases each). Germline V CDR1 and CDR2: SGDLS, YYNGEE. With 4 bases removed from V and 6 bases from J, the gap between germline ends came to 18 bases. This CDR3 comprises 15 residues. Full variable domain (missing parts from reference TRBV9 and TRBJ2-3): DSGVTQTPKHLITATGQRVTLRCSPRSGDLSVYWYQQSLDQGLQFLIQYYNGEERAKGNILERFSAQQFPDLHSELNLSSLELGDSALYFCASSYEPGARDTQYFGPGTRLTVL.

The chain is built from TRBV27 and TRBJ2-7; D perhaps matches TRBD1 (6 bases). The CDR3 extends over 16 amino acids. CDR1 is MNHEY, CDR2 SMNVEV, per germline (reference sequence). Between the trimmed V and J ends, which lost 4 bases and 0 bases, there was a span of 16 bases. As DNA, the CDR3 is TGTGCCAGCAGTTCCTCCGCCGGGGACACCTCCTACGAGCAGTACTTC. Its protein product is CASSSSAGDTSYEQYF.

This clone was seen a few times. The genes are TRBV7-9 and TRBJ2-1; weak D call: TRBD2 (6 bases). Germline V gives CDR1 SEHNR, CDR2 FQNEAQ (reference sequence). The CDR3 is 14 amino acids. Trimming left V 5 bases short and J 6 bases short, with 14 bases between. CDR3 bases: TGTGCCAGCAGCAAAAGAGGGACTGTCAATGAGCAGTTCTTC. Its protein is CASSKRGTVNEQFF.

The chain joins TRBV2 to TRBJ2-7; TRBD2 aligns across 9 bases. Germline lookup yields CDR1 SNHLY and CDR2 FYNNEI. This CDR3 has 16 amino acids. V shed 3 bases and J 3 bases; nucleotides not matched to a gene: 9. The CDR3 DNA is TGTGCCAGCAGTGATATCCTAGCGGGAAGTCTCTACGAGCAGTACTTC. Its protein product is CASSDILAGSLYEQYF.

The gene calls are TRBV19 and TRBJ1-1, with a possible D match to TRBD1 (6 bases). This CDR3 contains 14 residues. V was trimmed by 6 bases and J by 5 bases, leaving 16 bases between them. Germline CDR1 and CDR2: LNHDA and SQIVND (reference sequence). The DNA for the CDR3 is TGTGCCAGTAGGCAGGGGCGCCGTGGTACTGAAGCTTTCTTT. Amino acids: CASRQGRRGTEAFF.

The gene calls are TRBV2 and TRBJ2-3; 7 bases agree with TRBD1. V dropped 5 bases and J dropped 3; count of bases not matched to a gene: 17. Germline loops: CDR1 SNHLY, CDR2 FYNNEI. The CDR3 totals 18 residues. This CDR3 is CASSLTGERVSATDTQYF. CDR3 DNA: TGTGCCAGCAGTCTAACAGGGGAGAGGGTTAGTGCGACAGATACGCAGTATTTT.

This chain connects TRBV4-2 to TRBJ2-1, with 11 nucleotides matching TRBD2. The CDR3 loop spans 15 amino acids. Germline assignment: CDR1 LGHNA and CDR2 YNFKEQ. V lost 2 bases, J lost 8 bases, and 5 bases stayed unmatched. CDR3 DNA: TGTGCCAGCAGCCAACAACTAGCGGGGGCCGATGAGCAGTTCTTC. Amino acids: CASSQQLAGADEQFF.

V and J are TRBV15 and TRBJ2-5; a weak D match, TRBD1 (5 bases). Trimming took 0 bases from V and 4 from J, leaving 12 bases between them. The CDR3 consists of 15 residues. Germline lookup yields CDR1 LNHNV and CDR2 YYDKDF (reference sequence). CDR3 sequence reads: CATSRDMGRGETQYF. The CDR3 DNA follows: TGTGCCACCAGCAGAGATATGGGGCGCGGAGAGACCCAGTACTTC. Using reference TRBV15 and TRBJ2-5 for the parts outside the CDR3, the full variable domain is DAMVIQNPRYQVTQFGKPVTLSCSQTLNHNVMYWYQQKSSQAPKLLFHYYDKDFNNEADTPDNFQSRRPNTSFCFLDIRSPGLGDTAMYLCATSRDMGRGETQYFGPGTRLLVL.

This chain uses TRBV9 with TRBJ2-1; 15 nucleotides agree with TRBD2. With 3 bases clipped from V and 9 bases from J, the junction kept 4 bases outside the gene matches. Germline CDR1 SGDLS, CDR2 YYNGEE. CDR3 size: 15 residues. The CDR3 region has the DNA TGTGCCAGCAGCGGGTGGACTAGCGGGAGGGCTGAGCAGTTCTTC. It is translated as CASSGWTSGRAEQFF. Full variable domain (rest looked up from reference TRBV9 and TRBJ2-1): DSGVTQTPKHLITATGQRVTLRCSPRSGDLSVYWYQQSLDQGLQFLIQYYNGEERAKGNILERFSAQQFPDLHSELNLSSLELGDSALYFCASSGWTSGRAEQFFGPGTRLTVL.

The chain has TRBV18 and TRBJ2-7; 11 positions match TRBD2. The CDR3 is made up of 14 amino acids. Per the germline V gene, CDR1 is KGHSH and CDR2 is LQKENI. The V segment lost 5 bases and the J segment 4 bases; nucleotides outside the gene matches: 4. CDR3 loop: CASSSGTSGYEQYF. CDR3 bases: TGTGCCAGCTCATCCGGGACTAGCGGTTACGAGCAGTACTTC.

The V call is TRBV9, the J call TRBJ2-5; 11 bases line up with TRBD2. The ends lost 3 bases at V and 2 bases at J; junction bases unmatched: 9. Looked up from germline, CDR1 is SGDLS and CDR2 is YYNGEE. This CDR3 contains 17 residues. The CDR3 DNA reads as TGTGCCAGCAGCGCCTACGGGACTAGCGGATATCAAGAGACCCAGTACTTC. It encodes CASSAYGTSGYQETQYF.